This TCR beta chain was sequenced during a study of PD-1 blockade in classical Hodgkin lymphoma. With respect to this clone: Its antigen is as yet unknown.

Regarding time point: cycle 4 day 1 (C4D1), after five to seven weeks of nivolumab. Autologous stem cell transplantation was followed by relapse in every patient, and brentuximab vedotin exposure varied. The patients, who had relapsed/refractory classical Hodgkin lymphoma, achieved best responses of complete response, partial response or progressive disease. The data were produced by immunoSEQ multiplex PCR, yet TCRdb's version contains in-frame clones alone and is incomplete. The repertoire holds some 110,000 clones, with roughly nine tenths as singletons. Study findings and constraints: The study found that TCR diversity rose significantly by C4D1 in CD4+ but not CD8+ cells. A reduction in baseline TCR diversity was reportedly seen in newly diagnosed patients relative to healthy donors.

Germline V gene data show CDR1 as LNHDA and CDR2 as SQIVND (reference sequence). V dropped 7 bases and J dropped 0 bases, with 14 bases sitting between them. The CDR3 runs to 15 residues. The origin of this receptor is a human donor with classical Hodgkin lymphoma. V and J are TRBV19 and TRBJ2-3; no definite D call. Sample: peripheral blood mononuclear cells (PBMCs), taken before the fourth cycle of nivolumab. DNA of the CDR3: TGTGCCAGTAACATAGGGATGAGTAGCACAGATACGCAGTATTTT. Protein sequence: CASNIGMSSTDTQYF. Variable domain in full (rest from reference TRBV19 and TRBJ2-3): DGGITQSPKYLFRKEGQNVTLSCEQNLNHDAMYWYRQDPGQGLRLIYYSQIVNDFQKGDIAEGYSVSREKKESFPLTVTSAQKNPTAFYLCASNIGMSSTDTQYFGPGTRLTVL.